Listed here are 15 T cell receptor beta chains from one sample, sequenced in a study of read filtering for tumor transcriptome and immune sequencing. Molecular barcoded adaptors covering alpha/delta and beta/gamma chains were used on roughly 370 ng RNA. MiXCR, run by TCRdb on the reads, gives a single entry per CDR3 protein. In the table there are 120,000 or so distinct CDR3 sequences, approximately 12% of which are singletons. Sequencing used a population of CD138-negative cells sorted from bone marrow. These receptors were obtained from a donor at least 40 years old with multiple myeloma.

This clonotype has at least ten counts. The CDR3 loop reads CASSEMARGASSYNEQFF. The CDR3 coding sequence is TGTGCCAGCAGTGAAATGGCAAGGGGCGCAAGCTCCTACAATGAGCAGTTCTTC. J is TRBJ2-1 and V is TRBV2; tentatively, D is TRBD1 (5 bases). This CDR3 region has 18 residues. Trimming left V 2 bases short and J 0 bases short, with 17 bases between. Germline V gene lookup returns CDR1 SNHLY and CDR2 FYNNEI.

J is TRBJ2-5 and V is TRBV6-1, with D possibly matching TRBD1 (6 bases). Trimming removed 6 bases at V and 5 bases at J, with 10 bases between. This CDR3 region has 12 residues. The V gene's germline CDR1 is MNHNS and CDR2 SASEGT. The CDR3: CASSRTAETQYF. CDR3 nucleotides: TGTGCCAGCAGCCGGACAGCGGAGACCCAGTACTTC.

This clonotype occurred many times. The CDR3: CAWSHQDGQTQYF. CDR3 sequence (DNA): TGTGCCTGGAGTCACCAGGACGGGCAGACCCAGTACTTC. This chain links TRBV30 with TRBJ2-5; D is unclear. Germline-derived CDR1 and CDR2 are GTSNPN and SVGIG (reference sequence). The CDR3 runs 13 residues. Trimming removed 2 bases from V and 6 bases from J, with 13 bases in between.

A remark on this clonotype: This sequence may be a read error, since a much larger clone differs from it by one base. The genes are TRBV20-1 and TRBJ2-3; 7 nucleotides agree with TRBD1. The end of the DNA is better explained by TRBJ1-5, so the J call may be wrong. Germline V gene data show CDR1 as DFQATT and CDR2 as SNEGSKA (reference sequence). This CDR3 contains 13 residues. The CDR3 coding sequence is TGCAGTGCTGACAGGGCGAGCACAGATACGCAGCATTTT. Amino acid sequence: CSADRASTDTQHF.

Ten or more counts support this clonotype. The rearrangement uses TRBV29-1 and TRBJ1-1, with D tentatively TRBD1 (5 bases). Trimming took 7 bases from V and 3 from J, leaving 12 bases between them. Germline CDR1 reads SQVTM; CDR2 reads ANQGSEA. There are 12 residues in the CDR3. CDR3 nucleotide sequence: TGCAGCGGCCAACAGGTTGACACTGAAGCTTTCTTT. This sequence encodes CSGQQVDTEAFF. Filled out from reference TRBV29-1 and TRBJ1-1, the complete variable domain reads SAVISQKPSRDICQRGTSLTIQCQVDSQVTMMFWYRQQPGQSLTLIATANQGSEATYESGFVIDKFPISRPNLTFSTLTVSNMSPEDSSIYLCSGQQVDTEAFFGQGTRLTVV.

This clonotype was seen only once. This may come from a read error, since a much larger clone is one base off. This chain connects TRBV12-3 or TRBV12-4 to TRBJ2-4; D not resolved. The CDR3 is 13 residues long. The CDR3 coding sequence is TGTGCCAGCTGTGGAGAAGCCAAAAACATTCAGCACTTC. Translated, it gives CASCGEAKNIQHF.

This clonotype occurred many times. The chain uses TRBV29-1 and TRBJ2-5; no definite D call. V shed 4 bases and J shed 2 bases, with 5 bases lying between them. The germline gives CDR1 SQVTM, CDR2 ANQGSEA. CDR3 length: 11 amino acids. The CDR3 DNA sequence: TGCAGCGTTGGTAGGCAAGAGACCCAGTACTTC. It translates to CSVGRQETQYF.

This clonotype came up a few times. A read error may explain this, as a much larger clone is one base away. The V and J genes are TRBV11-2 and TRBJ2-1; 7 bases are a match to TRBD1. Germline V gene sequence: CDR1 SGHAT, CDR2 FQNNGV. The length of the CDR3 is 15 residues. The CDR3 DNA is TGTGCCAGCAGCCGAGGGGGCAGCTCCTACAATGGGCAGTTCTTC. This encodes CASSRGGSSYNGQFF.

This clonotype has a count of ten or more. This chain uses TRBV7-2 with TRBJ1-1, with D perhaps matching TRBD1 (5 bases). V shed 7 bases and J shed 4 bases, with 16 bases lying between them. Germline assignment: CDR1 SGHTA and CDR2 FQGNSA. The CDR3 sequence is 14 residues long. This chain's CDR3 is CASTYGGRGTEAFF. CDR3 DNA sequence: TGTGCCAGCACCTACGGGGGGAGGGGCACTGAAGCTTTCTTT.

There are many counts of this clonotype. This chain links TRBV20-1 with TRBJ1-1; the match to TRBD1 covers 9 bases. Germline CDR1 is DFQATT and CDR2 is SNEGSKA (reference sequence). CDR3 length: 13 residues. V was clipped by 0 bases and J by 6 bases; unmatched bases: 2. The CDR3 nucleotides are TGCAGTGCTAGAGAAGGACAGGGGTCTGAAGCTTTCTTT. Amino acid sequence: CSAREGQGSEAFF.

Worth noting for this clonotype: Sequence at one end of the junction differs from germline and may be a read error. V and J are TRBV11-2 and TRBJ2-5; D not resolved. Looked up from germline, CDR1 is SGHAT and CDR2 is FQNNGV. The CDR3 has 15 amino acids. Here the CDR3 DNA reads TGTGCCAGCAGCCGAATGTGGCAGCGCCAAGAGGCCCAGTACTTC. It encodes CASSRMWQRQEAQYF.

At least ten counts were recorded for this clonotype. The genes are TRBV6-5 and TRBJ2-1; weak D call: TRBD2 (5 bases). V was clipped by 2 bases and J by 11 bases, with 22 bases between them. This CDR3 comprises 16 residues. The germline gives CDR1 MNHEY, CDR2 SVGAGI. In nucleotides, the CDR3 is TGTGCCAGCAGTTACGTAGCCGGGGTCACCTCGAGTCAGCAGTTCTTC. Protein: CASSYVAGVTSSQQFF.

This clonotype was recorded at least ten times. The rearrangement joins TRBV5-1 to TRBJ2-3; D gene uncertain. With 0 bases removed from V and 0 bases from J, the gap between germline ends came to 11 bases. The CDR3 is 16 amino acids. Germline-derived CDR1 and CDR2 are SGHRS and YFSETQ. The CDR3 reads CASSLVGDTSTDTQYF. In DNA, the CDR3 is TGCGCCAGCAGCTTGGTAGGCGATACCAGCACAGATACGCAGTATTTT.

Ten or more counts support this clonotype. V is TRBV5-1 and J is TRBJ2-1; 10 bases match TRBD1. CDR1 and CDR2 from the germline V gene are SGHRS and YFSETQ. With V trimmed by 4 bases and J by 8 bases, 9 bases remained unmatched. This CDR3 spans 15 amino acids. The CDR3, as DNA: TGCGCCAGCAGCCCGAGACAGGGGGCTCGGCATGAGCAGTTCTTC. Translating it yields CASSPRQGARHEQFF.

In this sample, this clonotype turned up a few times. The chain joins TRBV7-2 to TRBJ2-2; the D gene is possibly TRBD2 (5 bases). Germline CDR1 and CDR2: SGHTA and FQGNSA. Trimming shortened V by 3 bases and J by 5 bases, and 16 bases separated the two germline ends. This CDR3 contains 16 residues. The CDR3 DNA follows: TGTGCCAGCAGCTTCGCGGGTCGAACAAGGACCGGGGAGCTGTTTTTT. It translates to CASSFAGRTRTGELFF.